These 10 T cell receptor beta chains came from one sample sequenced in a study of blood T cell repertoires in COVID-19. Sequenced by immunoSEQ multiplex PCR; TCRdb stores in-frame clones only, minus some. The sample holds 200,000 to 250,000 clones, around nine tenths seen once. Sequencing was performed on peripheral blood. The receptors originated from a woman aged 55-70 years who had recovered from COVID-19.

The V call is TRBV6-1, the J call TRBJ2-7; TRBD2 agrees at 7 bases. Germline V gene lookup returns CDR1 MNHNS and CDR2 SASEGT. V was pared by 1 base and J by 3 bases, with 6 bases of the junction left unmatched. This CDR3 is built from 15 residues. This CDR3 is CASSEGFRGDYEQYF. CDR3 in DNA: TGTGCCAGCAGTGAAGGATTCCGGGGGGACTACGAGCAGTACTTC.

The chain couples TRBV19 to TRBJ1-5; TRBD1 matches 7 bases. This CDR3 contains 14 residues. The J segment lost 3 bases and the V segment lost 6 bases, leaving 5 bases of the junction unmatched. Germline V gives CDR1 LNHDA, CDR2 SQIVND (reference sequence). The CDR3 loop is CASSGTAFNQPQHF. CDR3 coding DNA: TGTGCCAGTAGCGGGACAGCCTTCAATCAGCCCCAGCATTTT.

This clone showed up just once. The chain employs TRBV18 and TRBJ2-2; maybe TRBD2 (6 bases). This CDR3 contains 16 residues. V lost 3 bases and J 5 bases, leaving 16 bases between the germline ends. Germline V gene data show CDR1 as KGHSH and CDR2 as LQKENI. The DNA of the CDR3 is TGTGCCAGCTCACCGGGGGGAACCGTTGGTACCGGGGAGCTGTTTTTT. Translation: CASSPGGTVGTGELFF.

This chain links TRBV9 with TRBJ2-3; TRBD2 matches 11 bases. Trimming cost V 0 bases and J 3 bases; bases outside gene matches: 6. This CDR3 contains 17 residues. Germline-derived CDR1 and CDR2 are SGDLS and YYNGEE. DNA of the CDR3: TGTGCCAGCAGCGTAGGGATTAGCGGGGGGGCGACAGATACGCAGTATTTT. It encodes CASSVGISGGATDTQYF.

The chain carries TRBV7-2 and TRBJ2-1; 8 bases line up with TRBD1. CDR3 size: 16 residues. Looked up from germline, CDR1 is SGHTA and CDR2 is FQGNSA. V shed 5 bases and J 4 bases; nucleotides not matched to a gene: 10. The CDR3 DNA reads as TGTGCCAGCAGCGCCCCGGACAGGGAGAGTTACAATGAGCAGTTCTTC. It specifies CASSAPDRESYNEQFF.

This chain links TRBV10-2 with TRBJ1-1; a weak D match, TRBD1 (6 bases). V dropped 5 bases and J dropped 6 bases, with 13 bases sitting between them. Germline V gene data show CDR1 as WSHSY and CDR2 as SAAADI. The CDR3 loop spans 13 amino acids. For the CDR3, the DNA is TGCGCCAGCAGTACAGGGTACGGATCTGAAGCTTTCTTT. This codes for CASSTGYGSEAFF.

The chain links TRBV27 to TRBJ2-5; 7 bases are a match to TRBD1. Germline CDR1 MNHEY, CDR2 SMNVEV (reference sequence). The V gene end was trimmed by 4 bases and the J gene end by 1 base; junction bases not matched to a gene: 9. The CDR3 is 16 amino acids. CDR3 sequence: CASSYPTGLFQETQYF. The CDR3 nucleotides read TGTGCCAGCAGTTATCCGACAGGGCTCTTCCAAGAGACCCAGTACTTC.

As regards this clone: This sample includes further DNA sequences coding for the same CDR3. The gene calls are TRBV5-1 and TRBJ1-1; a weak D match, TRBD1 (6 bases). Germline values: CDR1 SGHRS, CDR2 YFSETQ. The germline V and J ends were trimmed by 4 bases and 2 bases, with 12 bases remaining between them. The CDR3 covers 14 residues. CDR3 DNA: TGCGCCAGCAGCCTGGGGACACTTAACACTGAAGCTTTCTTT. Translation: CASSLGTLNTEAFF.

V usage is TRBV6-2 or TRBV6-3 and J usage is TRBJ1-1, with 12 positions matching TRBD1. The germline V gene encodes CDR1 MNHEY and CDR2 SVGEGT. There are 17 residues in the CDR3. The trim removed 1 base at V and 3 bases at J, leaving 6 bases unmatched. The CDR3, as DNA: TGTGCCAGCAGTTACTTGGGACAGGGGGCAGGGGACACTGAAGCTTTCTTT. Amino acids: CASSYLGQGAGDTEAFF.

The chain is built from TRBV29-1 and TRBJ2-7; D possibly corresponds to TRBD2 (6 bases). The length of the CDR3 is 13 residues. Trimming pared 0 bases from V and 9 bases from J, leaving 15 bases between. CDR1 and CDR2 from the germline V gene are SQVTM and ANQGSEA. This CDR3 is CSVEDPPGVRQYF. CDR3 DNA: TGCAGCGTTGAAGACCCACCGGGGGTAAGGCAGTACTTC.